The 23 T cell receptor beta chains below all came from one sample that was sequenced in a study of spatial heterogeneity in lung cancer. These TCRs are of unknown antigen specificity. Study-wide results and limits: Higher tumor mutation counts went along with higher counts of expanded intratumoral alpha and beta TCRs.

One entry per CDR3 protein results from TCRdb running MiXCR on the 5' RACE reads. This table holds about 9,800 distinct CDR3 sequences, about 6.5% found once. The time point denotes: sample taken at primary tumor resection. The sample here was lung tumor tissue, taken at surgery. Every receptor here comes from a male donor with early-stage non-small cell lung cancer.

Relative to its sample, this clonotype is medium-sized. This beta chain lies outside the target of a library built for alpha chains; its clone size means little. The rearrangement links TRBV25-1 to TRBJ2-4; perhaps TRBD2 as D (5 bases). Trimming pared 3 bases from V and 6 bases from J, leaving 12 bases between. From germline, CDR1 is MGHDK and CDR2 SYGVNS. The CDR3 has 14 amino acids. The CDR3 nucleotides are TGTGCCAGCAGTGACTCTACCGGGATAAACATTCAGTACTTC. Translating it yields CASSDSTGINIQYF.

This clonotype was observed many times. This beta chain is a stray sequence in a library constructed for alpha chains; its clone size is not meaningful. The CDR3 DNA follows: TGTGCCAGCTCACCAGTGGGGCAGGGTCCCGGCTACACCTTC. Protein sequence: CASSPVGQGPGYTF. The V and J genes are TRBV18 and TRBJ1-2, with D perhaps TRBD1 (5 bases). Germline V gene lookup returns CDR1 KGHSH and CDR2 LQKENI. V was shortened by 2 bases and J by 8 bases, with 15 bases between the two germline ends. CDR3 length: 14 residues.

The sample holds many counts of this clonotype. The library was prepared for alpha chains; this beta chain is a stray read, so its frequency means little. The rearrangement uses TRBV3-1 and TRBJ2-7, with TRBD2 as a possible D gene (5 bases). The CDR3 sequence is 12 residues long. Germline values: CDR1 LGHDT, CDR2 YNNKEL (reference sequence). V dropped 4 bases and J dropped 11 bases, with 15 bases sitting between them. CDR3 amino acids: CASSLLLGSKYF. CDR3 bases: TGTGCCAGCAGCCTCCTTTTGGGGAGCAAGTACTTC.

This clonotype was counted ten times or more. In a library made to pick up alpha chains, this beta chain is a stray read with a size that means little. This sequence joins TRBV29-1 and TRBJ2-7, with TRBD2 matching 7 bases. The CDR3 contains 13 residues. The J segment lost 2 bases and the V segment lost 6 bases, leaving 7 bases of the junction unmatched. Germline CDR1 is SQVTM and CDR2 is ANQGSEA. CDR3 sequence reads: CSVRAGSTYEQYF. The DNA of the CDR3 is TGCAGCGTGAGAGCGGGAAGCACCTACGAGCAGTACTTC.

In its sample, this clonotype was seen many times. The library was built for alpha chains, so this beta chain is an off-target read and its size means little. The chain has TRBV3-1 and TRBJ2-2; D may be TRBD2 (5 bases). Trimming removed 8 bases from V and 4 bases from J, with 17 bases in between. The CDR3 length is 15 residues. Germline CDR1 LGHDT, CDR2 YNNKEL (reference sequence). CDR3 sequence: CASLAGRRSTGELFF. DNA for the CDR3: TGTGCCAGCCTGGCGGGCCGGCGGAGCACCGGGGAGCTGTTTTTT.

This clonotype was observed at least ten times. Being off target in a library aimed at alpha chains, this beta chain has a size of little meaning. The chain links TRBV28 to TRBJ2-7, with TRBD2 matching over 8 bases. This CDR3 contains 16 residues. The germline CDR1 and CDR2 sequences are MDHEN and SYDVKM. With 2 bases clipped from V and 0 bases from J, the junction kept 6 bases outside the gene matches. The CDR3 sequence is CASSLGVAGSSYEQYF. DNA for the CDR3: TGTGCCAGCAGTTTAGGGGTAGCGGGGAGCTCCTACGAGCAGTACTTC. Combining the CDR3 with reference TRBV28 and TRBJ2-7 gives the whole variable domain DVKVTQSSRYLVKRTGEKVFLECVQDMDHENMFWYRQDPGLGLRLIYFSYDVKMKEKGDIPEGYSVSREKKERFSLILESASTNQTSMYLCASSLGVAGSSYEQYFGPGTRLTVT.

In its sample, this clonotype was seen many times. This beta chain is a stray sequence in a library constructed for alpha chains; its clone size is not meaningful. The chain is built from TRBV19 and TRBJ1-2; D remains unclear. V lost 4 bases and J 8 bases, leaving 17 bases between the germline ends. The CDR3 runs to 14 residues. The germline V gene has CDR1 LNHDA and CDR2 SQIVND (reference sequence). The CDR3 loop reads CASSSVSQVYGYTF. The CDR3 nucleotides are TGTGCCAGTAGTAGCGTGAGTCAGGTCTACGGCTACACCTTC.

This clonotype was seen ten or more times. This beta chain came through as a stray read in a library set up for alpha chains, and its size says little. The chain recombines TRBV5-4 with TRBJ1-6; the D is unclear. Looked up from germline, CDR1 is SGHNT and CDR2 is YYREEE (reference sequence). Trimming stripped 4 bases from V and 8 bases from J, with 10 bases between. The CDR3 totals 13 residues. This CDR3 is CASSDNFYSPLHF. The CDR3 nucleotides are TGTGCCAGCAGCGACAATTTCTATTCACCCCTCCACTTT.

This clonotype was observed many times. Found in a library prepared for alpha chains, this beta chain is an off-target read, and its abundance has little meaning. The chain couples TRBV20-1 to TRBJ1-4; TRBD1 agrees at 9 bases. CDR1 and CDR2 (germline): DFQATT, SNEGSKA (reference sequence). CDR3 size: 17 residues. Trimming cost V 6 bases and J 8 bases; bases outside gene matches: 19. The CDR3 loop is CSAVRGDRELYKEKLFF. The CDR3 nucleotides are TGCAGTGCCGTGCGAGGGGACAGGGAACTTTATAAGGAAAAACTGTTTTTT.

This clonotype was detected ten times or more. The library was built for alpha chains, so this beta chain is an off-target read and its size means little. The chain is built from TRBV6-6 and TRBJ2-1, with unresolved D. The CDR3 has 13 amino acids. Per germline, CDR1 MNHNY and CDR2 SVGAGI (reference sequence). V shed 6 bases and J shed 0 bases, with 6 bases lying between them. In DNA, the CDR3 is TGTGCCAGCAGAATCAGCTCCTACAATGAGCAGTTCTTC. This codes for CASRISSYNEQFF.

This clonotype was recorded many times. Found in a library prepared for alpha chains, this beta chain is an off-target read, and its abundance has little meaning. The rearrangement links TRBV9 to TRBJ2-7, with D possibly TRBD1 on 6 matching bases. Germline assignment: CDR1 SGDLS and CDR2 YYNGEE. V shed 4 bases and J shed 3 bases, with 20 bases lying between them. The length of the CDR3 is 16 residues. The CDR3 region is CASSSRYRDRFYEQYF. DNA of the CDR3: TGTGCCAGCAGCTCCCGATACAGGGACCGCTTCTACGAGCAGTACTTC.

This clonotype was observed at least ten times. As an off-target read in a library built for alpha chains, this beta chain has a frequency of little significance. The chain links TRBV7-8 to TRBJ2-7, with D tentatively TRBD1 or TRBD2 (7 bases each). In germline, CDR1 is SGHVS, CDR2 FQNEAQ. V lost 7 bases and J 3 bases, leaving 19 bases between the germline ends. CDR3 size: 15 residues. The CDR3 nucleotides are TGTGCCAGCAACCCGCGGGGAGGGGGCTTCTACGAGCAGTACGTC. As protein: CASNPRGGGFYEQYV.

This clonotype was observed at least ten times. The library was prepared for alpha chains; this beta chain is a stray read, so its frequency means little. V gene TRBV27 combines with J gene TRBJ1-6; D uncertain. Germline V gene sequence: CDR1 MNHEY, CDR2 SMNVEV (reference sequence). The CDR3 consists of 15 residues. V lost 5 bases and J 10 bases, leaving 18 bases between the germline ends. In nucleotides, the CDR3 is TGTGCCAGCAGTCCCGGTGGCCCCGGAAACTCACCCCTCCACTTT. Translation: CASSPGGPGNSPLHF.

This clonotype was found many times. This beta chain lies outside the target of a library built for alpha chains; its clone size means little. This sequence joins TRBV6-6 and TRBJ2-5; D is unclear. The CDR3 runs to 14 residues. CDR1 is MNHNY and CDR2 is SVGAGI in the germline V gene (reference sequence). The ends were cut back, 2 bases at V and 2 bases at J, with 9 bases in the middle. Here the CDR3 DNA reads TGTGCCAGCAGTTACGTGGGTCGACAAGAGACCCAGTACTTC. Protein product: CASSYVGRQETQYF.

The sample holds a few counts of this clonotype. Because this beta chain is a stray read in a library intended to capture alpha chains, its abundance should not be given much weight. The rearrangement uses TRBV6-2 or TRBV6-3 and TRBJ2-2, with TRBD1 as a possible D gene (7 bases). The CDR3 sequence is 14 residues long. Trimming took 5 bases from V and 4 from J, leaving 11 bases between them. Germline V CDR1 and CDR2: MNHEY, SVGEGT. CDR3: CASSPGGITGELFF. DNA for the CDR3: TGTGCCAGCAGTCCAGGGGGGATCACCGGGGAGCTGTTTTTT.

This clonotype was seen at least ten times. As an off-target read in a library built for alpha chains, this beta chain has a frequency of little significance. The chain has TRBV20-1 and TRBJ1-4, with D perhaps TRBD1 (6 bases). This CDR3 is 13 amino acids long. V shed 4 bases and J shed 8 bases, with 14 bases lying between them. Germline CDR1 reads DFQATT; CDR2 reads SNEGSKA (reference sequence). CDR3 protein: CSAKGQGDEKLFF. CDR3 bases: TGCAGTGCTAAGGGACAAGGGGACGAAAAACTGTTTTTT.

This clonotype is termed medium-sized (0.01 to 0.1%). The library was built for alpha chains, so this beta chain is an off-target read and its size means little. The CDR3 region is CASRAPGQGNEKLFF. CDR3 coding DNA: TGTGCCAGCAGGGCACCGGGACAGGGGAATGAAAAACTGTTTTTT. The gene calls are TRBV6-6 and TRBJ1-4; 10 bases are a match to TRBD1. V lost 6 bases to trimming and J lost 5 bases; unmatched junction nucleotides: 6. The CDR3 sequence is 15 residues long. CDR1 and CDR2 (germline): MNHNY, SVGAGI (reference sequence).

This clonotype was detected ten times or more. The library was built for alpha chains, so this beta chain is an off-target read and its size means little. The CDR3 bases are TGTGCCAGCAGCCTAAGCGACAGGGCAGATAGCAATCAGCCCCAGCATTTT. This sequence encodes CASSLSDRADSNQPQHF. The J gene is TRBJ1-5, the V gene TRBV9, with 7 bases fitting TRBD1. Per the germline V gene, CDR1 is SGDLS and CDR2 is YYNGEE. CDR3 size: 17 residues. V was clipped by 4 bases and J by 0 bases; unmatched bases: 10.

This clonotype appeared many times. This beta chain is an off-target read within a library intended for alpha chains, so its frequency means little. This rearrangement joins TRBV6-6 to TRBJ1-1; D gene unclear. Trimming cost V 5 bases and J 0 bases, with 10 bases left between them. The CDR3 is made up of 14 amino acids. Germline V gene sequence: CDR1 MNHNY, CDR2 SVGAGI (reference sequence). The CDR3 nucleotides read TGTGCCAGCAGTCCCTGGACCATGAACACTGAAGCTTTCTTT. Its protein product is CASSPWTMNTEAFF.

This clonotype was counted many times. Sequence at one end of the junction differs from germline and may be a read error. Within a library made for alpha chains, this beta chain is off target, and its count is uninformative. The chain combines TRBV11-2 with TRBJ2-1; 11 positions match TRBD2. The germline V gene encodes CDR1 SGHAT and CDR2 FQNNGV. CDR3 length: 15 amino acids. In nucleotides, the CDR3 is TGTGCCAGCACCTTAGCGGGGGGGCCTGTCAATGAGCAGTTCTTC. Translation gives CASTLAGGPVNEQFF.

This clonotype was detected ten times or more. A library made for alpha chains picked up this beta chain off target, so its size means little. The CDR3 here is CASSLYRDITNTEAFF. The CDR3 bases are TGTGCCAGCAGTTTATACCGGGACATCACGAACACTGAAGCTTTCTTT. The chain carries TRBV28 and TRBJ1-1, with D possibly being TRBD1 (6 bases). This CDR3 is built from 16 residues. Germline V CDR1 and CDR2: MDHEN, SYDVKM. V shed 1 base and J shed 1 base, with 13 bases lying between them.

In its sample, this clonotype was seen many times. Because the library targeted alpha chains, this beta chain is an off-target read whose size means little. The V call is TRBV5-6, the J call TRBJ2-5; D is possibly TRBD2 (6 bases). The V end lost 1 base, the J end lost 5 bases, and 15 bases lay between the germline ends. CDR3 length: 15 residues. From germline, CDR1 is SGHDT and CDR2 YYEEEE. In DNA form, the CDR3 reads TGTGCCAGCAGCTTGCAGGGCGCCGGAGGGGAGACCCAGTACTTC. It specifies CASSLQGAGGETQYF.

This clonotype has a count of ten or more. The library was built for alpha chains, so this beta chain is an off-target read and its size means little. This chain connects TRBV24-1 to TRBJ2-1, with 7 bases fitting TRBD2. After removal of 5 bases from V and 8 bases from J, the junction contained 8 bases not matched to a gene. CDR1 and CDR2 from the germline V gene are KGHDR and SFDVKD. The CDR3 contains 14 residues. CDR3 sequence reads: CATSGRTSNHEQFF. For the CDR3, the DNA is TGTGCCACCAGTGGGAGGACTAGTAACCATGAGCAGTTCTTC.